One sample yielded the 12 T cell receptor beta chains listed below, sequenced in a study of blood T cell repertoires in COVID-19. The protocol was immunoSEQ multiplex PCR, while the TCRdb copy is restricted to in-frame clones and leaves out a portion. The repertoire holds 300,000 or so clones, with about nine tenths as singletons. The sequenced sample consisted of PBMCs or T cells enriched from blood (not recorded which). All receptors come from a woman between 18 and 29 years old who had recovered from COVID-19.

This chain uses TRBV6-5 with TRBJ1-1, with D possibly matching TRBD1 (5 bases). The germline V gene encodes CDR1 MNHEY and CDR2 SVGAGI. Deletions cut 0 bases from V and 5 bases from J, with 13 bases between. There are 15 residues in the CDR3. The CDR3 nucleotides are TGTGCCAGCAGTTACTCGATCGTGGGGGGAACTGAAGCTTTCTTT. Protein product: CASSYSIVGGTEAFF.

About this clone itself: Other DNA variants within this sample encode the same CDR3. The CDR3 spells CASSFTGDTEAFF. The CDR3 DNA is TGCGCCAGCAGCTTCACCGGGGACACTGAAGCTTTCTTT. The J gene is TRBJ1-1, the V gene TRBV5-1, with D unclear. The V and J ends lost 2 bases and 3 bases respectively, with 8 bases between them. CDR1 is SGHRS, CDR2 YFSETQ, per germline. The CDR3 length is 13 residues.

The gene calls are TRBV24-1 and TRBJ1-1; D perhaps matches TRBD1 (5 bases). V was shortened by 1 base and J by 4 bases, with 12 bases between the two germline ends. Germline CDR1 reads KGHDR; CDR2 reads SFDVKD. This CDR3 region has 15 residues. The chain's CDR3 is CATSDFDPRGTEAFF. CDR3 nucleotide sequence: TGTGCCACCAGTGATTTCGACCCAAGGGGCACTGAAGCTTTCTTT.

This clone turned up a few times. The chain combines TRBV2 with TRBJ1-6; the D is unclear. Germline CDR1 reads SNHLY; CDR2 reads FYNNEI. V was shortened by 6 bases and J by 10 bases, with 13 bases between the two germline ends. The CDR3 runs 13 residues. CDR3 sequence: CASRFDPRSPLHF. The CDR3, as DNA: TGTGCCAGCAGGTTCGACCCGAGGTCACCCCTCCACTTT.

This chain uses TRBV6-6 with TRBJ2-3; D is perhaps TRBD1 (6 bases). The CDR3 is 16 residues long. Germline loops: CDR1 MNHNY, CDR2 SVGAGI (reference sequence). The ends were cut back, 4 bases at V and 1 base at J, with 15 bases in the middle. The CDR3 nucleotides read TGTGCCAGCAGTTTCCCCCCAGGGGCTGGCACAGATACGCAGTATTTT. Encoded protein: CASSFPPGAGTDTQYF.

V gene TRBV10-2 combines with J gene TRBJ1-3, with 9 bases aligning to TRBD1. Germline assignment: CDR1 WSHSY and CDR2 SAAADI. The V segment lost 3 bases and the J segment 2 bases; nucleotides outside the gene matches: 5. The CDR3 has 16 amino acids. The CDR3 is CASSDYTGGTGNTIYF. The CDR3 region has the DNA TGCGCCAGCAGTGATTACACAGGGGGCACTGGAAACACCATATATTTT.

A few counts support this clone. The chain uses TRBV18 and TRBJ1-1, with TRBD1 matching over 7 bases. Losses at the gene ends were 1 base for V and 0 bases for J; bases not matched to a gene: 8. Per the germline V gene, CDR1 is KGHSH and CDR2 is LQKENI. There are 17 residues in the CDR3. CDR3 residues: CASSPRGQGGLNTEAFF. The CDR3 nucleotides read TGTGCCAGCTCACCACGAGGCCAGGGGGGATTGAACACTGAAGCTTTCTTT.

This chain uses TRBV5-6 with TRBJ2-1, with 10 bases that match TRBD2. The V gene's germline CDR1 is SGHDT and CDR2 YYEEEE. Losses at the gene ends were 4 bases for V and 5 bases for J; bases not matched to a gene: 9. This CDR3 region has 16 residues. CDR3 DNA: TGTGCCAGCAGCCGTTACGGACTAGCGGAAAACAATGAGCAGTTCTTC. Translated: CASSRYGLAENNEQFF.

This clone was found a few times. The chain joins TRBV5-4 to TRBJ2-1, with TRBD1 matching over 8 bases. The CDR3 is 15 residues long. With V trimmed by 3 bases and J by 0 bases, 2 bases remained unmatched. The V gene's germline CDR1 is SGHNT and CDR2 YYREEE (reference sequence). CDR3 amino acids: CASSSTGGSYNEQFF. CDR3 nucleotide sequence: TGTGCCAGCAGCTCAACAGGGGGCTCCTACAATGAGCAGTTCTTC.

The J gene is TRBJ1-2, the V gene TRBV18; D not certain. V lost 2 bases to trimming and J lost 1 base, with 14 bases between them. The V gene's germline CDR1 is KGHSH and CDR2 LQKENI. This CDR3 comprises 16 residues. The CDR3: CASSPSQFTLNYGYTF. The CDR3 DNA reads TGTGCCAGCTCACCAAGTCAGTTTACCCTTAACTATGGCTACACCTTC. Full variable domain (rest looked up from reference TRBV18 and TRBJ1-2): NAGVMQNPRHLVRRRGQEARLRCSPMKGHSHVYWYRQLPEEGLKFMVYLQKENIIDESGMPKERFSAEFPKEGPSILRIQQVVRGDSAAYFCASSPSQFTLNYGYTFGSGTRLTVV.

The chain uses TRBV3-1 (or the pseudogene TRBV3-2) and TRBJ2-5, with 7 bases matching TRBD2. The J segment lost 0 bases and the V segment lost 5 bases, leaving 3 bases of the junction unmatched. The CDR3 sequence is 14 residues long. Germline V gene data show CDR1 as LGHDT and CDR2 as YNNKEL (reference sequence). CDR3 nucleotide sequence: TGTGCCAGCAGCTCCGGGGGGTACCAAGAGACCCAGTACTTC. Translation: CASSSGGYQETQYF.

This clone was observed a handful of times. V and J are TRBV18 and TRBJ1-3; D is uncertain. CDR3 size: 13 residues. The V end lost 6 bases, the J end lost 4 bases, and 10 bases lay between the germline ends. Germline V gene data show CDR1 as KGHSH and CDR2 as LQKENI. CDR3 bases: TGTGCCAGCTCGCCCCCTACCGGAAACACCATATATTTT. Amino acid sequence: CASSPPTGNTIYF.